Listed below are T cell receptor beta chains from one sample, sequenced in a study of tumor and adjacent non-tumor tissue in lung cancer. TCRdb re-called the multiplex PCR reads through MiXCR, storing one row per CDR3 protein. The sample consists of roughly 75,000 distinct CDR3 sequences, 80% to 90% of them appearing once. Sequencing was done on a sample of distant non-tumor lung tissue. The receptors originated from a man aged 60 to 69 with non-small cell lung cancer. Each CDR3 is given with its conserved first and last residue. D genes are given only for firm matches. Clone size is stated in some rows and not others, as once, few, many or a class when expanded.

cdr3_length: 17; v_call: TRBV7-9; clone_size: NA; j_call: TRBJ2-3; d_call: TRBD1; cdr3_nt: TGTGCCAGCAGCTCGCCTTTAGGGACAGGGGGCACAGATACGCAGTATTTT; cdr3_aa: CASSSPLGTGGTDTQYF
cdr3_length: 13; v_call: TRBV12-3/TRBV12-4; clone_size: NA; j_call: TRBJ2-5; d_call: NA; cdr3_nt: TGTGCCATCAATTTAAGTCCAGCGGAGACCCAGTACTTC; cdr3_aa: CAINLSPAETQYF
cdr3_length: 14; v_call: TRBV6-1; clone_size: NA; j_call: TRBJ1-5; d_call: NA; cdr3_nt: TGTGCCATCAGTGTGACCCCCAGTGGTCAGCCCCAGCATTTT; cdr3_aa: CAISVTPSGQPQHF
cdr3_length: 17; v_call: TRBV12-3/TRBV12-4; clone_size: NA; j_call: TRBJ1-1; d_call: NA; cdr3_nt: TGTGCCAGCGGTCTAGCATTATTTGACAGGATTTTCACTGAAGCTTTCTTT; cdr3_aa: CASGLALFDRIFTEAFF
cdr3_length: 14; v_call: TRBV11-2; clone_size: NA; j_call: TRBJ2-5; d_call: NA; cdr3_nt: TGTGCCAACAGCTCCGGACAGCTTCTGGAGACCCAATACTTC; cdr3_aa: CANSSGQLLETQYF
cdr3_length: 19; v_call: TRBV20-1; clone_size: NA; j_call: TRBJ2-4; d_call: TRBD1; cdr3_nt: TGCAGTGCTAGAGCCGTCGACAGGGCCCTACAGGTGCCCAAAAACATTCAGTACTTC; cdr3_aa: CSARAVDRALQVPKNIQYF
cdr3_length: 13; v_call: TRBV20-1; clone_size: NA; j_call: TRBJ1-4; d_call: NA; cdr3_nt: TGCAGAGCTAGAGATAACCAGGTAGAAAAACTGTTTTTT; cdr3_aa: CRARDNQVEKLFF
cdr3_length: 17; v_call: TRBV12-5; clone_size: many; j_call: TRBJ2-2; d_call: NA; cdr3_nt: TGTGCTAGTGGTTTGCCCCGGGACGGGAGGAACACCGGGGAGCTGTTTTTT; cdr3_aa: CASGLPRDGRNTGELFF
cdr3_length: 17; v_call: TRBV19; clone_size: NA; j_call: TRBJ1-1; d_call: TRBD1; cdr3_nt: TGTGCCAGTAGTATGATACAGGGGGCGTACCCGAACACTGAAGCTTTCTTT; cdr3_aa: CASSMIQGAYPNTEAFF
cdr3_length: 16; v_call: TRBV21-1; clone_size: many; j_call: TRBJ2-1; d_call: NA; cdr3_nt: TGTGCCAGCAGCAAAGTGGATTTCCTCTCCTACAATGAGCAGTTCTTC; cdr3_aa: CASSKVDFLSYNEQFF
cdr3_length: 14; v_call: TRBV12-3/TRBV12-4; clone_size: NA; j_call: TRBJ2-5; d_call: NA; cdr3_nt: TGTACCAGCGGCCAAGGGGGGGGTAGTGAGACCCCGTATTTC; cdr3_aa: CTSGQGGGSETPYF
cdr3_length: 14; v_call: TRBV6-5; clone_size: many; j_call: TRBJ1-2; d_call: NA; cdr3_nt: TGTGCCAGCAGCCGGGACACCACTAACTATGGCTACACCTTC; cdr3_aa: CASSRDTTNYGYTF
cdr3_length: 13; v_call: TRBV11-3; clone_size: NA; j_call: TRBJ2-3; d_call: NA; cdr3_nt: TGTGCCCGCAGCTTTCATGAGGCAGATACGCAGTATTTT; cdr3_aa: CARSFHEADTQYF
cdr3_length: 15; v_call: TRBV5-4; clone_size: once; j_call: TRBJ1-2; d_call: TRBD1; cdr3_nt: TGTGCCAGCACCCCTGGAGAACAGGGGGCGAATGGCCACACCTTC; cdr3_aa: CASTPGEQGANGHTF
cdr3_length: 17; v_call: TRBV30; clone_size: NA; j_call: TRBJ2-5; d_call: TRBD2; cdr3_nt: TGTGCCTGGGGAAGCGTCACCGGGACTAGCGGGAGAGAGACCCAGTACTTC; cdr3_aa: CAWGSVTGTSGRETQYF
cdr3_length: 13; v_call: TRBV5-4; clone_size: NA; j_call: TRBJ2-2; d_call: NA; cdr3_nt: TGTGTCAACAGCTTGGATGCACCTGGGGAGCTGTTTTTT; cdr3_aa: CVNSLDAPGELFF
cdr3_length: 8; v_call: TRBV10-1; clone_size: NA; j_call: TRBJ2-5; d_call: NA; cdr3_nt: TGCGCCCACGGGACCCAGCATTTC; cdr3_aa: CAHGTQHF
cdr3_length: 13; v_call: TRBV6-2/TRBV6-3; clone_size: NA; j_call: TRBJ1-1; d_call: NA; cdr3_nt: TGTCTCAGCAATACAGTCCCGAACACTGAAGCTTTCTTT; cdr3_aa: CLSNTVPNTEAFF
cdr3_length: 13; v_call: TRBV6-4; clone_size: NA; j_call: TRBJ1-1; d_call: NA; cdr3_nt: TGTGCCAGCAGTGAGGGGGCGAACACTGAAGTTTTCTTT; cdr3_aa: CASSEGANTEVFF
cdr3_length: 13; v_call: TRBV6-5; clone_size: NA; j_call: TRBJ2-1; d_call: NA; cdr3_nt: TGTGCCGGCATCTCTCCCCGCGGAAATGAGCAGTTCTTC; cdr3_aa: CAGISPRGNEQFF
cdr3_length: 14; v_call: TRBV6-5; clone_size: NA; j_call: TRBJ2-5; d_call: TRBD2; cdr3_nt: TGTGTCCGCAGTGATACCGGGACTGCGGGGGCCCAGTACTTC; cdr3_aa: CVRSDTGTAGAQYF
cdr3_length: 11; v_call: TRBV11-3; clone_size: once; j_call: TRBJ1-2; d_call: NA; cdr3_nt: TGTACCAGCAGCTTGGAGTGGGGCTACACTTTC; cdr3_aa: CTSSLEWGYTF
cdr3_length: 16; v_call: TRBV6-1; clone_size: NA; j_call: TRBJ2-5; d_call: NA; cdr3_nt: TGTACCAGCAGTGAAGCACACACCGGGTTTCAAGAGACCCAGTACTTC; cdr3_aa: CTSSEAHTGFQETQYF
cdr3_length: 15; v_call: TRBV29-1; clone_size: NA; j_call: TRBJ2-1; d_call: NA; cdr3_nt: TGCAGCGTTGTCATGCTCATCCAGTTCAACAATGAGCAGCTCTTC; cdr3_aa: CSVVMLIQFNNEQLF
cdr3_length: 17; v_call: TRBV10-2; clone_size: many; j_call: TRBJ1-1; d_call: NA; cdr3_nt: TGCGCCAGCAGTGAGTCTTACAGAAGGAAAGAGAACACTGAAGCTTTCTTT; cdr3_aa: CASSESYRRKENTEAFF
cdr3_length: 17; v_call: TRBV6-5; clone_size: many; j_call: TRBJ2-1; d_call: TRBD2; cdr3_nt: TGTGCCAGCAGTTACTCTCCCCCAGCGGGGGTATACAATGAGCAGTTCTTC; cdr3_aa: CASSYSPPAGVYNEQFF
cdr3_length: 15; v_call: TRBV19; clone_size: NA; j_call: TRBJ2-5; d_call: TRBD2; cdr3_nt: TGTGTCAGTAGTCCACCAGCGGGAGGGTTAGAGACCCAGTACTTC; cdr3_aa: CVSSPPAGGLETQYF
cdr3_length: 15; v_call: TRBV20-1; clone_size: NA; j_call: TRBJ2-7; d_call: NA; cdr3_nt: TGCAGTGCTACCAACGTCCGGGACACCGGTCGGGCGCACTACTTC; cdr3_aa: CSATNVRDTGRAHYF
cdr3_length: 13; v_call: TRBV20-1; clone_size: NA; j_call: TRBJ2-7; d_call: NA; cdr3_nt: TGCAGTGCTAGAGACGCTAGCACCCCCGAGCAGCACTTC; cdr3_aa: CSARDASTPEQHF
cdr3_length: 16; v_call: TRBV28; clone_size: NA; j_call: TRBJ1-2; d_call: TRBD1; cdr3_nt: TGTGCCAGCAGGCCTAAACAGGGGGCAACAAATTCTGGCTACACCTTC; cdr3_aa: CASRPKQGATNSGYTF
cdr3_length: 15; v_call: TRBV6-5; clone_size: NA; j_call: TRBJ1-5; d_call: NA; cdr3_nt: TGTGCCAGCAGTTTCAGTGTACAGGGTAGTCAGCTCCAGCATTTT; cdr3_aa: CASSFSVQGSQLQHF
cdr3_length: 15; v_call: TRBV20-1; clone_size: NA; j_call: TRBJ1-5; d_call: NA; cdr3_nt: TGCAGTACTAGGAGGTCCGGTCATAGCAATCAACCCCGGCATTTT; cdr3_aa: CSTRRSGHSNQPRHF
cdr3_length: 15; v_call: TRBV5-4; clone_size: NA; j_call: TRBJ2-5; d_call: NA; cdr3_nt: TGTGCCAGCAGCTTGGCGTCTAGAGGACAAGATACCCAGTACTTC; cdr3_aa: CASSLASRGQDTQYF
cdr3_length: 14; v_call: TRBV5-1; clone_size: many; j_call: TRBJ1-1; d_call: NA; cdr3_nt: TGCGCCAGCAGCCTGAGGGGGGGGAACACTGAAGCTTTCTTT; cdr3_aa: CASSLRGGNTEAFF
cdr3_length: 14; v_call: TRBV11-3; clone_size: NA; j_call: TRBJ2-5; d_call: TRBD1; cdr3_nt: TGTACCAGCAAGCTGACAGGGGGCTGGGAGATCCAGTACTTC; cdr3_aa: CTSKLTGGWEIQYF
cdr3_length: 15; v_call: TRBV20-1; clone_size: once; j_call: TRBJ2-1; d_call: NA; cdr3_nt: TGCAATGCTCTGGGTCTAGCGAGCTCCTACAATGAGCAGTTCTTC; cdr3_aa: CNALGLASSYNEQFF
cdr3_length: 14; v_call: TRBV11-3; clone_size: NA; j_call: TRBJ2-5; d_call: NA; cdr3_nt: TGTACCAGCAGCTTAGATGGGAGGACCCTCGTCCAGTACTTC; cdr3_aa: CTSSLDGRTLVQYF
cdr3_length: 13; v_call: TRBV5-1; clone_size: NA; j_call: TRBJ2-1; d_call: NA; cdr3_nt: TGCGTCAGTATAGGTCACGGATTCAATGAACAGTTCTTC; cdr3_aa: CVSIGHGFNEQFF
cdr3_length: 14; v_call: TRBV29-1; clone_size: NA; j_call: TRBJ1-3; d_call: NA; cdr3_nt: TGCAGCGTTGATGACAGCCGCTCTGGAAACACCATATATTTT; cdr3_aa: CSVDDSRSGNTIYF
cdr3_length: 14; v_call: TRBV11-3; clone_size: NA; j_call: TRBJ1-1; d_call: NA; cdr3_nt: TGTACCGGCAGCTTACAGAACTCGAACACTGAAGCTTTCTTT; cdr3_aa: CTGSLQNSNTEAFF
cdr3_length: 14; v_call: TRBV6-1; clone_size: NA; j_call: TRBJ2-2; d_call: NA; cdr3_nt: TGTCCCAGCAGTGAAGTTCAGCCCACTGGGGAGCTGTTTTTT; cdr3_aa: CPSSEVQPTGELFF
cdr3_length: 16; v_call: TRBV4-1; clone_size: NA; j_call: TRBJ1-2; d_call: NA; cdr3_nt: TGCGCCAGTAGCCCCGATGGAACAAGGGACTACTATGGCTACACCTTC; cdr3_aa: CASSPDGTRDYYGYTF
cdr3_length: 13; v_call: TRBV5-4; clone_size: NA; j_call: TRBJ2-5; d_call: TRBD2; cdr3_nt: TGTACCAGCAGCGGGGGACTAAAGGAGACCCAGTACTTC; cdr3_aa: CTSSGGLKETQYF
cdr3_length: 14; v_call: TRBV5-4; clone_size: NA; j_call: TRBJ2-3; d_call: TRBD2; cdr3_nt: TGTGCCAGCGAAAGCGGGGGATACGCAGATACGCAGTATTTT; cdr3_aa: CASESGGYADTQYF
cdr3_length: 16; v_call: TRBV11-3; clone_size: NA; j_call: TRBJ1-1; d_call: TRBD1; cdr3_nt: TGTGCCAGCAGCTTAGATGGGGACAGAGTGAACACTGAAACTATCTTT; cdr3_aa: CASSLDGDRVNTETIF
cdr3_length: 13; v_call: TRBV20-1; clone_size: NA; j_call: TRBJ2-7; d_call: NA; cdr3_nt: TGCAGTGCTAGGGGGAACAGGGATTACGATCAGTACTTC; cdr3_aa: CSARGNRDYDQYF
cdr3_length: 13; v_call: TRBV6-5; clone_size: NA; j_call: TRBJ2-1; d_call: TRBD2; cdr3_nt: TGTGCCAGCAGTTACTCAGGCGGGAGGGGATTGTTCTTC; cdr3_aa: CASSYSGGRGLFF
cdr3_length: 17; v_call: TRBV11-2; clone_size: NA; j_call: TRBJ2-7; d_call: NA; cdr3_nt: TGTGCCAGCATCTTAGACGGAAGGGACGTGGGAATATACGAGCAGTACTTC; cdr3_aa: CASILDGRDVGIYEQYF
cdr3_length: 13; v_call: TRBV11-3; clone_size: NA; j_call: TRBJ1-2; d_call: NA; cdr3_nt: TGTACCAGCAGCCGAACGGGAGGGTATGGCTACACCTTC; cdr3_aa: CTSSRTGGYGYTF
cdr3_length: 13; v_call: TRBV11-2; clone_size: NA; j_call: TRBJ1-4; d_call: TRBD1; cdr3_nt: TGTGTCAGCAACTTAGATATAGGGGGCGGACTGTTTTTT; cdr3_aa: CVSNLDIGGGLFF
cdr3_length: 15; v_call: TRBV11-2; clone_size: NA; j_call: TRBJ1-2; d_call: NA; cdr3_nt: TGTGCCAGCAGCTCCAGGACCGCCGCAGACTATGGCTACATCTTC; cdr3_aa: CASSSRTAADYGYIF
cdr3_length: 11; v_call: TRBV29-1; clone_size: NA; j_call: TRBJ1-1; d_call: NA; cdr3_nt: TGCAACGGGGGGGAGGACAGTGAAGCTTTCTTT; cdr3_aa: CNGGEDSEAFF